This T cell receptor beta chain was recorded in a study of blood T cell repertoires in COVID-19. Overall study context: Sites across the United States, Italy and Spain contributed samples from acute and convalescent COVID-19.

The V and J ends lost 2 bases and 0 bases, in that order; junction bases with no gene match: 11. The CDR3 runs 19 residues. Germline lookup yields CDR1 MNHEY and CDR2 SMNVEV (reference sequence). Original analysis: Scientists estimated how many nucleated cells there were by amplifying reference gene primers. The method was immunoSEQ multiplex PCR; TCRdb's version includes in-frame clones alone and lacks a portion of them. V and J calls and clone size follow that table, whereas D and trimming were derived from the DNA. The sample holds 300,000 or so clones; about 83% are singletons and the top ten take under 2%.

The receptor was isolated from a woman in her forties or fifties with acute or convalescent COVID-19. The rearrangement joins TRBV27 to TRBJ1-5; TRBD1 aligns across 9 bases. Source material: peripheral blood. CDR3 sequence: CASSLGRTGAVDSNQPQHF. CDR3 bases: TGTGCCAGCAGTTTAGGTAGGACAGGGGCCGTGGATAGCAATCAGCCCCAGCATTTT.